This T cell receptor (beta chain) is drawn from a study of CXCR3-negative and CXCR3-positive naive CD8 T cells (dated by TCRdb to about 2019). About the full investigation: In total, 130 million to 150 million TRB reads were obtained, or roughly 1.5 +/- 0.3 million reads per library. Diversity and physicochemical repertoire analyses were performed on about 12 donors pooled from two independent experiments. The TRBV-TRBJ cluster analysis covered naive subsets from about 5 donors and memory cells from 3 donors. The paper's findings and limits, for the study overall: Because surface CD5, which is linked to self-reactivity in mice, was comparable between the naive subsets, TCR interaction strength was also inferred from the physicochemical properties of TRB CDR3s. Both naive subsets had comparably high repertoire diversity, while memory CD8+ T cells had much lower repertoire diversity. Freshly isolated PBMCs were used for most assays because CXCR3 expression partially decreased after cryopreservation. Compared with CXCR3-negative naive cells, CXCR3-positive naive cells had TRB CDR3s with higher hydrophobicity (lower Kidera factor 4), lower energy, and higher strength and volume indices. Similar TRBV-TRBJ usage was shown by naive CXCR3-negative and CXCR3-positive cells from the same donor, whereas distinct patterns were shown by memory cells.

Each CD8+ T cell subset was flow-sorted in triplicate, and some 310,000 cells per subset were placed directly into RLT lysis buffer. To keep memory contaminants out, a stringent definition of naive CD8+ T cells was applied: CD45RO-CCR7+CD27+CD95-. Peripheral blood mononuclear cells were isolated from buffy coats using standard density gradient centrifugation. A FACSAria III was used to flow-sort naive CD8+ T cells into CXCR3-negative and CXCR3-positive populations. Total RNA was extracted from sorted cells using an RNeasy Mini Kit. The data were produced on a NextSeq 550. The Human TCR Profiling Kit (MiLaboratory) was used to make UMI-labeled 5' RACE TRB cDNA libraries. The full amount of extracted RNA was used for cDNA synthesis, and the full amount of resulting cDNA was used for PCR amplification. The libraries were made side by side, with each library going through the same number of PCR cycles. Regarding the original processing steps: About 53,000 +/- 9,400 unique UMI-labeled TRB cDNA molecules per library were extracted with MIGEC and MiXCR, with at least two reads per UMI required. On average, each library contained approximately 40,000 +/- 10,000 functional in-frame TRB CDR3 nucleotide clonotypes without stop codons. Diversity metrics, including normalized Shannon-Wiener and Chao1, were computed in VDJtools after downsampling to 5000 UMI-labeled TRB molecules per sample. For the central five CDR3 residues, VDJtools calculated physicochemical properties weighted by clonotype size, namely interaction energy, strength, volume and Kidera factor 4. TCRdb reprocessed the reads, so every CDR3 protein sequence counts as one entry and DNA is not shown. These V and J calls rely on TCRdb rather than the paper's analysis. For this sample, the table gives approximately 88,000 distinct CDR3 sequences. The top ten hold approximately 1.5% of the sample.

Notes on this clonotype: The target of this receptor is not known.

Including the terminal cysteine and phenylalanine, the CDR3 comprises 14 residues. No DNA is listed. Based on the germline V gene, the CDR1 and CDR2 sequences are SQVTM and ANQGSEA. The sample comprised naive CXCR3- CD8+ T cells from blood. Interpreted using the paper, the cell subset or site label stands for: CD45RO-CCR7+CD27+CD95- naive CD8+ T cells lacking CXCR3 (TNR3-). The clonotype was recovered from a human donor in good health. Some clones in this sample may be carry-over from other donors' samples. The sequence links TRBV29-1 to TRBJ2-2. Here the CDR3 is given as CSVGDFSATGELFF.